Listed here is a single T cell receptor (beta chain). The antigen remains undetermined. This sample was included in a study of shared clonotypes between healthy human individuals. Points from the study as a whole: Estimated richness values were generally larger in naive subsets than in memory subsets. Only blood was sampled; tissue repertoires likely differ.

At deep level, the assay was performed. Several immunoSEQ plates received, in even portions, the genomic DNA of each subset. Profiling relied on immunoSEQ multiplex PCR, and the TCRdb table lists in-frame clones only, not all of them. In the table there are about 1 million clones, about 80% of which are singletons. This CDR3 contains 14 residues. CDR1 KGHSH and CDR2 LQKENI come from the germline V gene. The V gene lost 4 bases and the J gene lost 1 base, with 8 bases spanning the gap. This TCR derives from a man younger than 35 in good health. Some clones in this sample may be carry-over from other donors' samples. The chain combines TRBV18 with TRBJ2-1; no reliable D call. Sequencing input: memory CD4+ T cells from PBMCs. Subset here: CD45RA-negative fraction. The CDR3 DNA follows: TGTGCCAGCTCACTACTGGTTTCCTACAATGAGCAGTTCTTC. It encodes CASSLLVSYNEQFF.